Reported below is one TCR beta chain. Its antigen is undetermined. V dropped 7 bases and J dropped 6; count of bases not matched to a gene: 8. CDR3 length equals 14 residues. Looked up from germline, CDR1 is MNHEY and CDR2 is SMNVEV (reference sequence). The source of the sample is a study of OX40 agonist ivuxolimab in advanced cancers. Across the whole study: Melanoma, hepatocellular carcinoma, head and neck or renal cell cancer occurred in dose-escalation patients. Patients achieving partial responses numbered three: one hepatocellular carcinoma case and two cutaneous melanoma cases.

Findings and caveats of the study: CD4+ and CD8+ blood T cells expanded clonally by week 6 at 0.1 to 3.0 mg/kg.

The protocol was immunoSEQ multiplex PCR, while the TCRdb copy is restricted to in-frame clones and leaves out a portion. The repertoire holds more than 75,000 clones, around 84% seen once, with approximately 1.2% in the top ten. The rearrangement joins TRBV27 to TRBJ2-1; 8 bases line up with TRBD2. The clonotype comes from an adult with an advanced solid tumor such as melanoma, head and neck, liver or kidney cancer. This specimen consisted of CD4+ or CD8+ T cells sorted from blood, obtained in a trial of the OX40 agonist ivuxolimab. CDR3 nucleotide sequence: TGTGCCAGCAAGCGCGGGGGGCAGGGCAATGAGCAGTTCTTC. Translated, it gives CASKRGGQGNEQFF.